This T cell receptor (beta chain) was obtained from a study of cytomegalovirus exposure and HLA in healthy donors. Study observations and caveats: The dataset shows that most TCR sequences were rare, while some public TCRs occurred in many donors.

Sequencing was performed with immunoSEQ multiplex PCR; in TCRdb, only in-frame clones are kept and a portion is missing. The sample includes about 73,000 clones, around nine tenths of them seen just once. Regarding this clone: Antigen specificity is unknown.

With 4 bases clipped from V and 2 bases from J, the junction kept 8 bases outside the gene matches. Germline V gene lookup returns CDR1 MNHNS and CDR2 SASEGT. The length of the CDR3 is 16 residues. The chain uses TRBV6-1 and TRBJ1-1, with 9 nucleotides matching TRBD1. The receptor comes from a woman between 18 and 29 years old in good health and CMV-seropositive. Sequenced input: PBMCs. The CDR3 bases are TGTGCCAGCAGTGGAACTTTGGGACAGGGAAACACTGAAGCTTTCTTT. This codes for CASSGTLGQGNTEAFF.